These 2 T cell receptor beta chains were sequenced from one sample in a study. TCRdb used MiXCR to reprocess the RT-PCR reads, holding one entry per CDR3 protein. Of about 680,000 distinct CDR3 sequences detected, 14% appear once; the ten largest clones hold just over 3.5%. Sequencing was carried out using memory CD4+ T cells from blood. These receptors all stem from a female donor in good health, serving as a healthy control.

The table lists this clonotype with many counts. The V gene is TRBV5-1, the J gene TRBJ1-5; TRBD1 might be the D (5 bases). CDR3 length: 14 amino acids. Trimming shortened V by 2 bases and J by 5 bases, and 11 bases separated the two germline ends. Per germline, CDR1 SGHRS and CDR2 YFSETQ. The CDR3 sequence: CASSFGGSDQPQHF. The CDR3 coding sequence is TGCGCCAGCAGCTTCGGGGGTTCAGATCAGCCCCAGCATTTT.

The rearrangement uses TRBV20-1 and TRBJ2-3; the D gene is possibly TRBD2 (5 bases). The ends were cut back, 6 bases at V and 2 bases at J, with 12 bases in the middle. The CDR3 sequence is 13 residues long. CDR1 DFQATT and CDR2 SNEGSKA come from the germline V gene (reference sequence). CDR3 DNA: TGCAGTGCGGAGGACTCCTTCACAGATACGCAGTATTTT. It translates to CSAEDSFTDTQYF.